The rows below give T cell receptor beta chains drawn from one sample of a study of long-term antiretroviral therapy in people with HIV. Profiling relied on immunoSEQ multiplex PCR, and the TCRdb table lists in-frame clones only, not all of them. The sample yields about 29,000 clones, around four fifths seen once. The input for sequencing was unsorted PBMCs, taken 1.5 years before starting antiretroviral therapy. These receptors came from a man between 18 and 35 years old with HIV. Both conserved end residues are part of each CDR3. A D gene is named only where the DNA matches it firmly. Rows give clone size only sometimes, using once, few, many, or a class for an expanded clone.

cdr3_aa cdr3_nt v_call clone_size d_call j_call
CATSGPGVHDQRVLSNYGYTF TGTGCCACCAGCGGCCCGGGAGTTCACGATCAGAGGGTGCTCTCTAACTATGGCTACACCTTC TRBV15 NA NA TRBJ1-2
CASSLVRQGRGTDTQYF TGTGCCAGCAGCTTAGTCCGGCAGGGCCGAGGCACAGATACGCAGTATTTT TRBV11-2 NA NA TRBJ2-3
CASSVGGSTNEKLFF TGTGCCAGCAGCGTAGGGGGCTCAACTAATGAAAAACTGTTTTTT TRBV9 NA NA TRBJ1-4
CASSFRGRSVFIDTQYF TGTGCCAGCAGTTTCAGGGGGCGCAGTGTTTTTATAGATACGCAGTATTTT TRBV28 NA TRBD1 TRBJ2-3
CASSHDRLKVLNTEAFF TGCGCCAGCAGCCACGATCGCCTTAAGGTACTGAACACTGAAGCTTTCTTT TRBV4-1 NA NA TRBJ1-1
CASSVEGLLASEFF TGTGCCAGCAGCGTAGAGGGCCTTTTGGCGTCGGAGTTCTTC TRBV9 medium-sized NA TRBJ2-1
CASSLTPRDIPFYGYTF TGTGCCAGCAGTTTAACCCCCCGGGACATCCCCTTCTATGGCTACACCTTC TRBV28 NA NA TRBJ1-2
CASSSTHNSNQPQHF TGTGCCAGCAGCTCAACACACAATAGCAATCAGCCCCAGCATTTT TRBV5-6 NA NA TRBJ1-5
CASTLGRTNIQYF TGTGCCAGCACCCTGGGGAGGACTAACATTCAGTACTTC TRBV7-2 NA NA TRBJ2-4
CASSTYSGGKTFF TGTGCCAGCAGCACCTACTCAGGGGGCAAAACTTTCTTT TRBV5-6 once TRBD1 TRBJ1-1